The clone carrying this T cell receptor (beta chain) has more than one count but fewer than ten. This CDR3 has 13 amino acids. Per the germline V gene, CDR1 is SGHTA and CDR2 is FQGNSA. V lost 3 bases and J 5 bases, leaving 11 bases between the germline ends. TCRdb used MiXCR to reprocess the 5' RACE reads, holding one entry per CDR3 protein. The table lists about 250,000 distinct CDR3 sequences, approximately 15% of them singletons. The data stem from a study of T-cell memory formation after mild COVID-19. At the level of the study: Most TCR clusters belonged to a single donor.

The rearrangement uses TRBV7-2 and TRBJ2-7, with D tentatively TRBD1 (6 bases). Sequencing was performed on PBMCs or a T cell subset sorted from them (not recorded which). This clonotype was obtained from an adult woman who had mild COVID-19 (a few samples of this study predate the infection). Cell type and time point are not known. DNA for the CDR3: TGTGCCAGCAGCTTCCAGGGGCTCCACGAGCAGTACTTC. Residues: CASSFQGLHEQYF.